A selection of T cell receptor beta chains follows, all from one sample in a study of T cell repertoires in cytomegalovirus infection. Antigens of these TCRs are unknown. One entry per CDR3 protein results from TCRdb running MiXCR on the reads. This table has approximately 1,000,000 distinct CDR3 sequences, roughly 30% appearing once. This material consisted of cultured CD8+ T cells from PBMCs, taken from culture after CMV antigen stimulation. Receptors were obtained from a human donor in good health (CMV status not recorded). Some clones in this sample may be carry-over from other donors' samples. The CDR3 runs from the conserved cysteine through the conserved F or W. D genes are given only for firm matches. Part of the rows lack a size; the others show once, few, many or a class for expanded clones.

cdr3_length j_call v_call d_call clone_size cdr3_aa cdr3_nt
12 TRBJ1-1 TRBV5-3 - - CVSSVGNTEAFF TGTGTCAGCAGCGTAGGGAACACTGAAGCTTTCTTT
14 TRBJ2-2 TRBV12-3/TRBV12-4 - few CATLEGEITGELFF TGTGCTACCTTAGAGGGGGAGATCACCGGGGAGCTGTTTTTT
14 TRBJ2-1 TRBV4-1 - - CASSPEGAHNEQFF TGTGCCAGCAGCCCGGAAGGGGCCCACAATGAGCAGTTCTTC
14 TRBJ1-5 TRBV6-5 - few CASSYSNGNQPQHF TGTGCCAGCAGTTATTCTAATGGGAATCAGCCCCAGCATTTT
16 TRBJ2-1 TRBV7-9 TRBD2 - CASSGSGGATYNEQFF TGTGCCAGCAGCGGTAGCGGGGGGGCCACCTACAATGAGCAGTTCTTC
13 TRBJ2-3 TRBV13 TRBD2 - CASSLVSGVWQYF TGTGCCAGCAGCTTAGTCAGCGGGGTTTGGCAGTATTTT
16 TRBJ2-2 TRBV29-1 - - CSVRDVNLPNTGELFF TGCAGCGTCCGGGACGTCAACCTGCCGAACACCGGGGAGCTGTTTTTT
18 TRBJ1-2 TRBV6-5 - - CASSYVPTGTPYGYGYTF TGTGCCAGCAGTTATGTCCCGACAGGTACCCCCTATGGCTATGGCTACACCTTC
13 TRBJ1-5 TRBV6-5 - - CASSYLGNQPQHF TGTGCCAGCAGTTACTTGGGGAATCAGCCCCAGCATTTT
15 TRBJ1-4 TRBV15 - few CATRDTSGSNEKLFF TGTGCCACCAGGGACACATCGGGGAGCAATGAAAAACTGTTTTTT
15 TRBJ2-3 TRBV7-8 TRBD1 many CASSFRDREGDTQYF TGTGCCAGCAGCTTCCGGGACAGGGAGGGAGATACGCAGTATTTT
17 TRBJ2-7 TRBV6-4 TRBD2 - CASSEKASGGAWYEQYF TGTGCCAGCAGTGAAAAGGCTAGCGGGGGGGCTTGGTACGAGCAGTACTTC
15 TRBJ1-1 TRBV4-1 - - CASSQNRAMNTEAFF TGCGCCAGCAGCCAAAACAGAGCGATGAACACTGAAGCTTTCTTT
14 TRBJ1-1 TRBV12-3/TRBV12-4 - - CASSLGRGHTEAVF TGTGCCAGCAGTTTAGGTCGGGGTCACACTGAAGCTGTCTTT
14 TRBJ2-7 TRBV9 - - CASSGALYPYEQYF TGTGCCAGCAGCGGGGCCCTTTATCCCTACGAGCAGTACTTC
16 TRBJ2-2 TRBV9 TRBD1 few CASSVGGQSNTGELFF TGTGCCAGCAGCGTAGGGGGACAGTCGAACACCGGGGAGTTGTTTTTT
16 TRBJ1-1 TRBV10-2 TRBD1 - CASRQGRERQNTEAFF TGCGCCAGCAGACAGGGGCGAGAGAGGCAGAACACTGAAGCTTTCTTT
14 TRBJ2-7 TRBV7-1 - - CASSSPKYSYKQYF TGTGCCAGCAGCTCGCCCAAGTACTCCTACAAGCAGTACTTC
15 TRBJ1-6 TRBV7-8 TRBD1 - CASSSNRGWDSPLHF TGTGCCAGCAGCTCAAACAGGGGGTGGGATTCACCCCTCCACTTT
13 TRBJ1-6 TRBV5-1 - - CASSLDRESPLHF TGCGCCAGCAGCTTGGACAGGGAATCACCCCTCCACTTT
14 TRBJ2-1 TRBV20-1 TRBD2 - CSAGGGDLYNEQFF TGCAGTGCCGGGGGGGGGGACCTCTACAATGAGCAGTTCTTC